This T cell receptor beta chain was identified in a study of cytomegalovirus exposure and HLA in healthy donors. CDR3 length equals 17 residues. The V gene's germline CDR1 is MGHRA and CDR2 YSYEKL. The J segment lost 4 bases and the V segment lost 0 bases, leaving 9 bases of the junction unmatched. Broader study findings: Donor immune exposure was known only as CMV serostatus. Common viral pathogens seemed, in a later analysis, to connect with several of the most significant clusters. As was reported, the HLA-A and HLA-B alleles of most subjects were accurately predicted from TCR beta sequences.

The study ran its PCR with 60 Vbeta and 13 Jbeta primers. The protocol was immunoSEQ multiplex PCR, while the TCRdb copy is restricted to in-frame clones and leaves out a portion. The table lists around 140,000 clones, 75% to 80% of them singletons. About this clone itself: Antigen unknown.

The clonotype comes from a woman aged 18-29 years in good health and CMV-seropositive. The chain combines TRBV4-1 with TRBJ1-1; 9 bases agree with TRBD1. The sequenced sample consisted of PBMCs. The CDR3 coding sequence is TGCGCCAGCAGCCAAGACCCAGGACAGGGGAAGGGCACTGAAGCTTTCTTT. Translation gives CASSQDPGQGKGTEAFF.